These 5 T cell receptor beta chains came from one sample sequenced in a study of T-cell reconstitution after alpha-beta-depleted transplantation in children. The TCRbeta library was prepared with unique molecular identifiers. Each CDR3 protein gets one entry after TCRdb re-called the PCR reads with MiXCR. The table includes some 550,000 distinct CDR3 sequences, about 17% detected once. This specimen consisted of PBMCs from the stem cell graft donor, obtained from the stem cell graft. These receptors all come from a human donor who donated a stem cell graft to a child with acute lymphoblastic leukemia.

In its sample, this clonotype was seen a few times. J is TRBJ1-1 and V is TRBV12-3 or TRBV12-4; D possibly corresponds to TRBD1 (5 bases). Between the trimmed V and J ends, which lost 6 bases and 0 bases, there was a span of 8 bases. This CDR3 spans 13 amino acids. In DNA form, the CDR3 reads TGTGCCAGCAGGGACACCCTGAACACTGAAGCTTTCTTT. Translated, it gives CASRDTLNTEAFF.

V is TRBV9 and J is TRBJ2-1; unclear D gene. Germline CDR1 is SGDLS and CDR2 is YYNGEE. This CDR3 has 12 amino acids. V lost 4 bases, J lost 7 bases, and 9 bases lay in between. The CDR3 region has the DNA TGTGCCAGCAGCCCCTCTCCAAATGAGCAGTTCTTC. It codes for CASSPSPNEQFF.

This clonotype appeared a few times. The genes are TRBV15 and TRBJ2-3, with 10 bases fitting TRBD2. The germline V gene encodes CDR1 LNHNV and CDR2 YYDKDF (reference sequence). J gave up 7 bases and V 4 bases, and 8 bases lay outside the gene matches. This CDR3 is built from 15 residues. CDR3 amino acids: CATSTSSGGAYTQYF. CDR3 sequence (DNA): TGTGCCACCAGCACTTCTAGCGGGGGTGCTTATACGCAGTATTTT. Full variable domain (missing parts from reference TRBV15 and TRBJ2-3): DAMVIQNPRYQVTQFGKPVTLSCSQTLNHNVMYWYQQKSSQAPKLLFHYYDKDFNNEADTPDNFQSRRPNTSFCFLDIRSPGLGDTAMYLCATSTSSGGAYTQYFGPGTRLTVL.

V and J are TRBV29-1 and TRBJ1-2; possibly TRBD1 for D (6 bases). Trimming left V 8 bases short and J 1 base short, with 14 bases between. CDR1 SQVTM and CDR2 ANQGSEA come from the germline V gene. The CDR3 loop spans 13 amino acids. The CDR3 loop is CSLQEDSNYGYTF. The DNA of the CDR3 is TGCAGCCTTCAAGAGGACAGTAACTATGGCTACACCTTC. The full variable domain, completed using reference TRBV29-1 and TRBJ1-2, is SAVISQKPSRDICQRGTSLTIQCQVDSQVTMMFWYRQQPGQSLTLIATANQGSEATYESGFVIDKFPISRPNLTFSTLTVSNMSPEDSSIYLCSLQEDSNYGYTFGSGTRLTVV.

This clonotype has more than one count but fewer than ten. The rearrangement joins TRBV5-1 to TRBJ2-1, with TRBD2 identical over 9 bases. The J segment lost 2 bases and the V segment lost 4 bases, leaving 7 bases of the junction unmatched. The CDR3 extends over 16 amino acids. Germline V gene lookup returns CDR1 SGHRS and CDR2 YFSETQ. CDR3 in amino acids: CASSRAGGLAYNEQFF. The DNA of the CDR3 is TGCGCCAGCAGCCGAGCGGGGGGACTAGCCTACAATGAGCAGTTCTTC.